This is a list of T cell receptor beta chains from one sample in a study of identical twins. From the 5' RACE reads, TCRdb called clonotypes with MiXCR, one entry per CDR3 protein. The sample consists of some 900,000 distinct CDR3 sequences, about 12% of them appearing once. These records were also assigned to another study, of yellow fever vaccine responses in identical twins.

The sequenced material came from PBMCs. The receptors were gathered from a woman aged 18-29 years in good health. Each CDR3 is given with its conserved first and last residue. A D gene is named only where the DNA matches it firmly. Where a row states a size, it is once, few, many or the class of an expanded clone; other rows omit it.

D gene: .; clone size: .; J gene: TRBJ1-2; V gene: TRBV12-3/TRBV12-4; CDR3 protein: CASRLQGIYGYTF; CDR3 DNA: TGTGCCAGCAGACTACAGGGTATCTATGGCTACACCTTC
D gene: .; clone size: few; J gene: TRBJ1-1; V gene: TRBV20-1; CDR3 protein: CSARDPVGEAFF; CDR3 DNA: TGCAGTGCTAGAGACCCCGTCGGTGAAGCTTTCTTT
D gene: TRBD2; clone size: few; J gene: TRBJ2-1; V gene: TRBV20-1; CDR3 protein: CSARERAGAQFF; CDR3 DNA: TGCAGTGCTAGAGAACGGGCGGGAGCGCAGTTCTTC
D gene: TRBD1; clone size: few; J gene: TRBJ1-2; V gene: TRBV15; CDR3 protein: CATSRDLQGAYYGYTF; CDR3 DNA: TGTGCCACCAGCAGAGATCTACAGGGGGCCTACTATGGCTACACCTTC
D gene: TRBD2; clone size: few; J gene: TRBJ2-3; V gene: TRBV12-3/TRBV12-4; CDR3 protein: CASSLGTGTSVDTQYF; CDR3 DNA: TGTGCCAGCAGTTTGGGGACCGGGACTAGCGTAGATACGCAGTATTTT
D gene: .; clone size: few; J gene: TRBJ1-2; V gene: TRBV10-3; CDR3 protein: CAISDEGEGYTF; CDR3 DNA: TGTGCCATCAGTGATGAGGGCGAGGGCTACACCTTC
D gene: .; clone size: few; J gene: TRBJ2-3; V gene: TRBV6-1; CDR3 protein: CASTDGWGLTDTQYF; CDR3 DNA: TGTGCCAGCACCGATGGGTGGGGACTCACAGATACGCAGTATTTT
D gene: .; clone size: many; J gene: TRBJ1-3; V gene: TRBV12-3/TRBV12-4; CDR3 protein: CASRGQSGNTIYF; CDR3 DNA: TGTGCCAGCAGAGGACAGAGTGGAAACACCATATATTTT
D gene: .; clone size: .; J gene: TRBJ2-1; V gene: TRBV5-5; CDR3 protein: CASGHGGLSYNEQFF; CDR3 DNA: TGTGCCAGCGGCCATGGGGGACTCTCCTACAATGAGCAGTTCTTC
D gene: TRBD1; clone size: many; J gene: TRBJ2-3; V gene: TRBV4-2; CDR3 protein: CASSQDPGQGTDTQYF; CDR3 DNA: TGTGCCAGCAGCCAAGATCCGGGACAGGGCACAGATACGCAGTATTTT
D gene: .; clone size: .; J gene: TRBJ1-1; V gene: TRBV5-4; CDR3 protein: CASSLIGLLNTEAFF; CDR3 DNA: TGTGCCAGCAGCCTTATAGGGCTTTTGAACACTGAAGCTTTCTTT
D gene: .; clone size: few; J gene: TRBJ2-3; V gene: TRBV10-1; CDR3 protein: CASSETTLSTDTQYF; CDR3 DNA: TGCGCCAGCAGTGAAACGACGCTTAGCACAGATACGCAGTATTTT
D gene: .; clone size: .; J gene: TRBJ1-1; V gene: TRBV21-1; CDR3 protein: CASSKVLNTEAFF; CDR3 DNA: TGTGCCAGCAGCAAAGTCTTGAACACTGAAGCTTTCTTT
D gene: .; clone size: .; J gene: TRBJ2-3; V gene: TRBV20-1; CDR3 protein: CSAIRPLVVDTQYF; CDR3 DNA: TGCAGTGCTATACGGCCCCTCGTAGTAGATACGCAGTATTTT
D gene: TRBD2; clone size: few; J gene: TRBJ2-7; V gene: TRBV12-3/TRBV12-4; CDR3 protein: CASSLAFSGRVSYEQYF; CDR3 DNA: TGTGCCAGCAGTTTAGCTTTTAGCGGGAGGGTTTCCTACGAGCAGTACTTC
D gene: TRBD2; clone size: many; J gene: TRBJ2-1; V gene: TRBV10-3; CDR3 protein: CAIRGLAGGLYNEQFF; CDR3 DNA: TGTGCCATCAGGGGACTAGCGGGAGGCCTCTACAATGAGCAGTTCTTC
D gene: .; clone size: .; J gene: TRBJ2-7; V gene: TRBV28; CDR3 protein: CASRTTGTVYEQYF; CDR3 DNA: TGTGCCAGCAGGACGACCGGGACGGTCTACGAGCAGTACTTC
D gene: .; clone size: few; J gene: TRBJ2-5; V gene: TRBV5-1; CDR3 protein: CASSLALTTQETQYF; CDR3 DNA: TGCGCCAGCAGCTTGGCCTTAACTACTCAAGAGACCCAGTACTTC
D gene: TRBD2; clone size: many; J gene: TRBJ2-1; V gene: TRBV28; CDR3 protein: CARRGAAGIHEQFF; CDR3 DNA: TGTGCCAGACGAGGAGCAGCGGGAATTCATGAGCAGTTCTTC
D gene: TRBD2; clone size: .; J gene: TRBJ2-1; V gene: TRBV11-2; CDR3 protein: CASRVSGRGNEQFF; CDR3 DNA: TGTGCCAGCCGGGTTAGCGGGAGAGGAAATGAGCAGTTCTTC
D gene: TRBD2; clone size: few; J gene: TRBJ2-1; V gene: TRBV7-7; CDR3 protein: CASSPRGAGGRYNEQFF; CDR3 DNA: TGTGCCAGCAGCCCTCGGGGGGCGGGAGGGCGGTACAATGAGCAGTTCTTC
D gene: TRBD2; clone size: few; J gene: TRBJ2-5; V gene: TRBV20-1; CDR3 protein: CSARDGTSGGETQYF; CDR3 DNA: TGCAGTGCTAGAGATGGGACTAGCGGGGGTGAGACCCAGTACTTC
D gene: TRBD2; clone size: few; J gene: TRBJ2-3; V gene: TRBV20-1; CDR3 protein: CSARAMGSGRSQSTDTQYF; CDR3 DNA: TGCAGTGCTAGAGCTATGGGTAGCGGGAGGTCCCAGAGCACAGATACGCAGTATTTT
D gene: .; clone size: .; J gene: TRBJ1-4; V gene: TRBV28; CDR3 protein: CASSLRSGWEEWEKLFF; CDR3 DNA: TGTGCCAGCAGTTTACGGTCAGGGTGGGAAGAATGGGAAAAACTGTTTTTT
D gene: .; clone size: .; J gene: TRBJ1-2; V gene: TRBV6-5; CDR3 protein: CASSYGRTGYGYTF; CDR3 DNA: TGTGCCAGCAGTTACGGGAGGACGGGATATGGCTACACCTTC
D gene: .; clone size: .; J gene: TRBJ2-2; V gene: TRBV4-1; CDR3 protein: CASSPRASAGEAGELFF; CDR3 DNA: TGCGCCAGCAGCCCAAGGGCCTCCGCAGGGGAGGCCGGGGAGCTGTTTTTT
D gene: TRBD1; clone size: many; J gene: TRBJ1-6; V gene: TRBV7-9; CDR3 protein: CASSPFGTGVSSPLHF; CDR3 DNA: TGTGCCAGCAGCCCATTCGGGACAGGGGTTAGTTCACCCCTCCACTTT
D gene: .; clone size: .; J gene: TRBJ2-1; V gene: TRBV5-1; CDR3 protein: CASSSESYNEQFF; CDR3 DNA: TGCGCCAGCAGCAGTGAGTCCTACAATGAGCAGTTCTTC
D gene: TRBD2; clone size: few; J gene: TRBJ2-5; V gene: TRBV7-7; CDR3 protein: CASSTIDGGVKTQYF; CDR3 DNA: TGTGCCAGCAGCACAATCGACGGGGGGGTTAAGACCCAGTACTTC
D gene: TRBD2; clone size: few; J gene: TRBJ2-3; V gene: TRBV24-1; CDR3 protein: CATSDQAGGLADTQYF; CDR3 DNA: TGTGCCACCAGTGACCAAGCGGGAGGGCTCGCAGATACGCAGTATTTT
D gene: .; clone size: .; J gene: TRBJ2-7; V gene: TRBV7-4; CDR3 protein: CASSPKRDDRVYEQYF; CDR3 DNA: TGTGCCAGCAGCCCAAAGAGGGATGATCGTGTCTACGAGCAGTACTTC
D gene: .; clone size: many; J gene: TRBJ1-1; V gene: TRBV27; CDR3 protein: CASSLGRGSAGPNMNTEAFF; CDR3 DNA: TGTGCCAGCAGTTTAGGGAGGGGGTCGGCAGGACCAAACATGAACACTGAAGCTTTCTTT
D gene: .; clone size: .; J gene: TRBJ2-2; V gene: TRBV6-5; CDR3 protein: CASSYSAAENTGELFF; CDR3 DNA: TGTGCCAGCAGTTACTCGGCGGCAGAAAACACCGGGGAGCTGTTTTTT
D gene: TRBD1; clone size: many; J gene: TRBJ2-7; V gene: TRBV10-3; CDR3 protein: CAISERQGFEQYF; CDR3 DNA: TGTGCCATCAGTGAGAGACAGGGGTTCGAGCAGTACTTC
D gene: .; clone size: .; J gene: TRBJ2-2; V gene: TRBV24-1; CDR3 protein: CATSDPGDTRNTGELFF; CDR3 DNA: TGTGCCACCAGTGACCCAGGGGACACTAGGAACACCGGGGAGCTGTTTTTT
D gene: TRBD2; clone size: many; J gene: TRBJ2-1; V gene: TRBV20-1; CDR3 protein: CSARDMTSGRKDEQFF; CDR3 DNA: TGCAGTGCTAGAGACATGACTAGCGGGAGGAAGGATGAGCAGTTCTTC
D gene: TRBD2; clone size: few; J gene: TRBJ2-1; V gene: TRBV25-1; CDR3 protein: CASSPPLAVLQGEQFF; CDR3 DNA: TGTGCCAGCAGCCCACCACTAGCGGTCCTACAAGGGGAGCAGTTCTTC
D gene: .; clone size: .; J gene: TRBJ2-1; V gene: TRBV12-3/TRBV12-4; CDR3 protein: CASSLGMERWEQFF; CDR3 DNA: TGTGCCAGCAGTTTAGGGATGGAGCGGTGGGAGCAGTTCTTC
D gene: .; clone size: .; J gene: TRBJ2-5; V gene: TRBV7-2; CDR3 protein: CASSLRPLQETQYF; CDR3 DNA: TGTGCCAGCAGCTTAAGGCCCCTCCAAGAGACCCAGTACTTC
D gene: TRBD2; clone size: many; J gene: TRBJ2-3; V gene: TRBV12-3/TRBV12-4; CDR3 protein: CASSATSGGTDTQYF; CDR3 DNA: TGTGCCAGCAGTGCGACTAGCGGGGGTACAGATACGCAGTATTTT
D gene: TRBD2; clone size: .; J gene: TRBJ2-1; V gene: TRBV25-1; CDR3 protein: CASSEYLGLAGHEQFF; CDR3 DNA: TGTGCCAGCAGTGAATACCTTGGACTAGCGGGACATGAGCAGTTCTTC
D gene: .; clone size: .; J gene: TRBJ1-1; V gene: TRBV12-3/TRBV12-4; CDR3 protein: CASSFLAGPDTEAFF; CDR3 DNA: TGTGCCAGCAGTTTTCTGGCAGGGCCAGACACTGAAGCTTTCTTT
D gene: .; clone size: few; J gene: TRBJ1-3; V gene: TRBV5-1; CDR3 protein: CASSLDAGGNTIYF; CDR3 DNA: TGCGCCAGCAGCTTGGACGCCGGGGGAAACACCATATATTTT
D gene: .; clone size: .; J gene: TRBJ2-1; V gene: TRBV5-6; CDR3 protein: CASSDYKGYNEQFF; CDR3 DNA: TGTGCCAGCTCTGACTACAAAGGATACAATGAGCAGTTCTTC
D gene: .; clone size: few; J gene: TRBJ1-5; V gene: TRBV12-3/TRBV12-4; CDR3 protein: CASTPGEYSNQPQHF; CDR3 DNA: TGTGCCAGCACCCCAGGGGAGTATAGCAATCAGCCCCAGCATTTT
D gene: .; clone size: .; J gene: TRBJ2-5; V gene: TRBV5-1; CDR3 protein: CASSLEGGLSQETQYF; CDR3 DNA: TGCGCCAGCAGCTTGGAGGGCGGTCTGAGCCAAGAGACCCAGTACTTC
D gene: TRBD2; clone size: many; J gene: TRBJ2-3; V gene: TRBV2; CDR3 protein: CASSESGGTDTQYF; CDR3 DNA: TGTGCCAGCAGTGAATCGGGAGGGACAGATACGCAGTATTTT
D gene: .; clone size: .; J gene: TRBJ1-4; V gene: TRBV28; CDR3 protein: CASNQANEKLFF; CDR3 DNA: TGTGCCAGCAATCAGGCTAATGAAAAACTGTTTTTT
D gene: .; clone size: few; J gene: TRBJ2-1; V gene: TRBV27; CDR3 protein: CASSLSQGGLGEQFF; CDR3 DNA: TGTGCCAGCAGTTTATCGCAGGGGGGCCTAGGAGAGCAGTTCTTC